The entry that follows covers one T cell receptor (beta chain) sequence. Germline assignment: CDR1 SGDLS and CDR2 YYNGEE. This CDR3 comprises 16 residues. V was shortened by 4 bases and J by 4 bases, with 19 bases between the two germline ends. The data derive from a study of blood T cell repertoires in COVID-19. Study-wide background: Both acute and convalescent COVID-19 samples were obtained from the United States, Italy and Spain. Nucleic acid was either cDNA or gDNA, and it came from T cells, B-cell-depleted T cells, or PBMCs.

How the authors handled the data: Amplification of reference gene primers was used by the study to estimate nucleated cell counts. Profiled with immunoSEQ multiplex PCR; TCRdb holds only in-frame clones, not every one. V and J calls and clone size are copied from that table; D and trimming were computed from the DNA. The sample has roughly 18,000 clones, over 75% seen once. This sequence originates from an elderly man with acute or convalescent COVID-19. V gene TRBV9 combines with J gene TRBJ2-3, with D tentatively TRBD2 (7 bases). The sequencing input was peripheral blood. The CDR3 DNA sequence: TGTGCCAGCAGCCCCCAAGGGGGAGGGAGTTCAGATACGCAGTATTTT. This codes for CASSPQGGGSSDTQYF. The variable domain in full, completed from reference TRBV9 and TRBJ2-3, reads DSGVTQTPKHLITATGQRVTLRCSPRSGDLSVYWYQQSLDQGLQFLIQYYNGEERAKGNILERFSAQQFPDLHSELNLSSLELGDSALYFCASSPQGGGSSDTQYFGPGTRLTVL.